The sequence of this TCR beta chain was determined in a study of OX40 agonist ivuxolimab in advanced cancers. Study context: Dose-escalation patients were diagnosed with hepatocellular carcinoma, melanoma, renal cell cancer or head and neck cancer. One patient with hepatocellular carcinoma and two with cutaneous melanoma, three in all, had partial responses. General study findings and limits: Clonal expansion among partial responders at 0.1-3.0 mg/kg ranked near the lowest. Compared with CD4+, CD8+ T cells on average had more expanded clones.

This table comes from immunoSEQ multiplex PCR, and its TCRdb copy is limited to in-frame clones, with some not included. The sample consists of around 12,000 clones, approximately 82% of them appearing once. This CDR3 is 16 amino acids long. CDR1 LGHNA and CDR2 YSLEER come from the germline V gene. Deletions cut 0 bases from V and 4 bases from J, with 13 bases between. In the case of this clone: Its antigen is undetermined.

The chain has TRBV4-3 and TRBJ2-1; TRBD2 is a possible D gene (5 bases). This receptor was identified in an adult with an advanced solid tumor such as melanoma, head and neck, liver or kidney cancer. The material was CD4+ or CD8+ T cells sorted from blood, obtained in a trial of the OX40 agonist ivuxolimab. CDR3 sequence: CASSQDVPGGYNEQFF. CDR3 coding DNA: TGCGCCAGCAGCCAAGACGTCCCGGGCGGGTACAATGAGCAGTTCTTC.